This T cell receptor (beta chain) was sequenced in a study of spatial heterogeneity in lung cancer (dated by TCRdb to the late 2010s). As for the study more broadly: Beta-chain transcripts were consistently detected in greater numbers than alpha-chain transcripts, which likely reflects a higher abundance of beta-chain transcripts. A strong correlation was found between TCR transcript counts in tumor regions and a T cell transcriptional module score from matched bulk RNA-seq. In the raw uncorrected reads, each unique combination of TCR and UMI appeared more than ten times on average. The study quantitatively compared TCR alpha and beta repertoires across multiple tumor regions, matched nontumor lung and blood in non-small cell lung cancer. Nonsynonymous mutation counts, determined by whole-exome sequencing of tumor tissue, were related to features of the TCR repertoire. Both alpha and beta chains were TCR-sequenced in samples taken at surgery, namely 220 tumor regions, under 80 matched nontumor lung samples and approximately 58 PBMC samples. Results and caveats for the whole study, not just this receptor: Additional single-cell paired TCR alpha and beta sequencing was considered necessary to confirm, at a functional level, the hypothesis that regional TCRs recognize regional mutations. The tumor nonsynonymous mutation count correlated with the number of expanded intratumoral alpha and beta TCRs. The count of ubiquitous expanded TCRs correlated with the count of ubiquitous nonsynonymous mutations, and the count of regional expanded TCRs correlated with the count of regional nonsynonymous mutations. Estimated TCR-seq coverage of tumor T cells was only about 6.5% for alpha chains and about 13% for beta chains.

The table lists this clonotype with many counts. Its antigen remains undetermined. Base quality data are lacking; no much larger clone is found one base away. The sample's time point label, decoded: sample taken at primary tumor resection. The donors were 70 or so patients from the lung TRACERx cohort who had early-stage, untreated non-small cell lung cancer. TCR sequencing used whole RNA extracted from tumor and nontumor lung tissue, or from cryopreserved PBMC samples, without cell sorting. Only patients with enough RNA available from two or more tumor regions were chosen for TCR sequencing. A lung pathologist reviewed the tumor and adjacent nontumor lung specimens before the specimens were selected. Preparation of the library involved 5' RACE. Sequencing took place on a NextSeq 500. The TCR library protocol attached a unique molecular identifier to each TCR cDNA molecule to allow correction of PCR and sequencing errors. Per the authors' processing: Decombinator tools were used for TCR identification, UMI-based error correction and CDR3 extraction. Expanded TCRs were defined as those above a frequency of 2 per 1,000, corresponding to the top 1% of the tumor frequency distribution. Expanded tumor TCRs were classed as regional if statistically deemed absent (corrected P<0.05) from at least one tumor region, otherwise ubiquitous. Rényi diversity was computed with the R vegan package after subsampling each repertoire 100 times to 5,000 TCRs. CDR3 similarity networks were constructed using string-kernel similarity of amino acid triplets, with links drawn between CDR3s whose pairwise similarity was above 0.82. TCRdb redid the processing of the public reads, applying fastp at Q25 and MiXCR, and retained in-frame beta chains. Each entry is one CDR3 protein sequence, shown with its most common DNA and genes. TCRdb, not the original authors, processed these V and J calls. The sample includes some 15,000 distinct CDR3 sequences, with about 7% observed a single time. Together, the top ten hold around 10% of the sample.

Trimming takes 4 bases from V and 3 bases from J, and the germline ends sit 15 bases apart. The CDR1 and CDR2 encoded by the germline V gene (reference sequence) are SSHAT and FNYEAQ. The CDR3 holds 15 amino acids from the cysteine to the phenylalanine. The DNA shown is the 45-base CDR3, in frame from base 1. The chain uses TRBV7-7 and TRBJ2-5, with the D call tentatively TRBD1 or TRBD2, each fitting 5 bases. This TCR came from a male donor with early-stage non-small cell lung cancer. The sample here was lung tumor tissue, taken at surgery. The CDR3 protein sequence reads: CASSSTKGTEETQYF. The DNA sequence is TGTGCCAGCAGCTCCACAAAGGGGACGGAAGAGACCCAGTACTTC.